The clone carrying this TCR beta chain was counted only a few times. The antigen is undetermined. This sample stems from a study of CD8+ T cells in alopecia areata. For the study at large: Patients in the study were on tofacitinib for 6 to 18 months, then off it for 6 months. Affected scalp percentage set treated patients' severity scores. Study results and caveats: The study found that many expanded lesional clones persisted in scalp and blood during tofacitinib. How baseline CD8+ expansion relates to response remains uncertain (there was one nonresponder).

The V gene's germline CDR1 is DFQATT and CDR2 SNEGSKA (reference sequence). This CDR3 region has 10 residues. Trimming took 6 bases from V and 10 from J, leaving 10 bases between them. Regarding treatment: oral pan-JAK inhibitor, 5-10 mg twice daily. Extracted RNA was reverse transcribed into cDNA, the sequencing template. The table came from immunoSEQ multiplex PCR; TCRdb's copy has only in-frame clones and leaves some out. The table includes roughly 210,000 clones, 43% detected once. This clonotype originated in a human donor with alopecia areata. The sample was CD4+ T cells sorted from blood, taken at approximately week 36, from a patient treated with tofacitinib. The chain carries TRBV20-1 and TRBJ2-1; D gene uncertain. The CDR3: CSAGRLEQFF. CDR3 bases: TGCAGTGCCGGGCGGCTCGAGCAGTTCTTC.